This T cell receptor (beta chain) was identified in a study of T cells in localized non-small cell lung cancer. Study-level points and caveats: Sequencing covered just one tumor region, so heterogeneity cannot be ruled out.

TCRdb's copy holds only in-frame clones and misses some; the assay was immunoSEQ multiplex PCR. The data show approximately 22,000 clones, about 90% seen once. Concerning this clone: The antigen is undetermined.

The starting material was peripheral blood, obtained before any cancer treatment. The sequence was collected from a male donor older than 55 with stage I squamous cell lung carcinoma.

DNA of the CDR3: TGTGCCATCAGTCCCAGGGGACAGGGAACTCAGCCCCAGCATTTT. This sequence encodes CAISPRGQGTQPQHF. The chain couples TRBV10-3 to TRBJ1-5, with 9 bases aligning to TRBD1. Germline V lookup: CDR1 ENHRY, CDR2 SYGVKD. Trimming cost V 5 bases and J 6 bases; bases outside gene matches: 8. The CDR3 is 15 amino acids.